This T cell receptor (beta chain) was obtained from a study of early T cells in non-severe SARS-CoV-2 infection. Across the whole study: From unsorted whole blood, bulk RNA was sequenced, and the chains remained unpaired.

TCRdb processed the 5' RACE reads anew with MiXCR; each CDR3 protein has one entry. Of approximately 70,000 distinct CDR3 sequences detected, over 9.5% appear once; the ten largest clones hold around 6%. The specimen was whole blood, collected at baseline. The sequence was obtained from an adult who was a healthcare worker with PCR-confirmed SARS-CoV-2 infection or an uninfected control (not recorded which).

The CDR3 spells CASSLTSGRLDTQYF. The CDR3 DNA reads as TGTGCCAGCAGCTTGACTAGCGGGAGACTAGATACGCAGTATTTT. The chain is built from TRBV7-3 and TRBJ2-3, with TRBD2 matching over 12 bases. The CDR3 extends over 15 amino acids. CDR1 SGHTA and CDR2 FQGTGA come from the germline V gene. Trimming cost V 3 bases and J 5 bases; bases outside gene matches: 3.